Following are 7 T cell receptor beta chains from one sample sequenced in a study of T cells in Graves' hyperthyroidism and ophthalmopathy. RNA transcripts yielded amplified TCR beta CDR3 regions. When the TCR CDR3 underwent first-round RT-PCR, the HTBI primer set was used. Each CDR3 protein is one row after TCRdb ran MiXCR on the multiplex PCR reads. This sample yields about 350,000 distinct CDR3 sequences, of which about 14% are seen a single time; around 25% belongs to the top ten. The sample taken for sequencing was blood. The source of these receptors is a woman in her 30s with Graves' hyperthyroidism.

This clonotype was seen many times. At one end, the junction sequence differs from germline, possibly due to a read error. This CDR3 is CASGDQGNQPQHF. The CDR3 DNA follows: TGTGCCAGCGGTGACCAAGGCAATCAGCCCCAGCATTTT. J is TRBJ1-5 and V is TRBV6-1; unclear D gene. The CDR3 runs 13 residues. Germline V CDR1 and CDR2: MNHNS, SASEGT.

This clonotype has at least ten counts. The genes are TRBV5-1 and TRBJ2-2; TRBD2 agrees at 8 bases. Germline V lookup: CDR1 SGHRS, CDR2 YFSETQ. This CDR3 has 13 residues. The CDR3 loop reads CDAPQRETGELFF. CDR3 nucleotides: TGCGACGCGCCTCAGCGGGAGACCGGGGAGCTGTTTTTT.

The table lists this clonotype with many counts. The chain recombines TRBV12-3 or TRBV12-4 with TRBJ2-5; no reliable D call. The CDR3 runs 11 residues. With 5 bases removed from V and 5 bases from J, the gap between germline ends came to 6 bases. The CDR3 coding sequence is TGTGCCAGCAGTAGATTGGAGACCCAGTACTTC. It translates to CASSRLETQYF.

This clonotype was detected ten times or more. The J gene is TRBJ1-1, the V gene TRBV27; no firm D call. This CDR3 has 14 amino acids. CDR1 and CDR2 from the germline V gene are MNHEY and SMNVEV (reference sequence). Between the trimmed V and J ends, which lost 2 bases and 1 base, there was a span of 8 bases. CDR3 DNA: TGTGCCAGCAGTTTAAGCAAAACGAACACTGAAGCTTTCTTT. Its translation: CASSLSKTNTEAFF.

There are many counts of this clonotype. In nucleotides, the CDR3 is TGTGCCACCAGTGAGTTCAACCGGGACATTGAAGAGGTCCAGTACTTC. Translation: CATSEFNRDIEEVQYF. The chain links TRBV24-1 to TRBJ2-5; D perhaps matches TRBD1 (6 bases). Germline CDR1 and CDR2: KGHDR and SFDVKD. There are 16 residues in the CDR3. Between the trimmed V and J ends, which lost 4 bases and 10 bases, there was a span of 24 bases.

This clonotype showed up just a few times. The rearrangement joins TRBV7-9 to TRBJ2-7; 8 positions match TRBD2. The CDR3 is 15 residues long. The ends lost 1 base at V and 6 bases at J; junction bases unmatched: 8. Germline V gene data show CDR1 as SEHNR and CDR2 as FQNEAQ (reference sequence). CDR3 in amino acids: CASSLVLAGRSEQYF. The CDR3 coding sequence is TGTGCCAGCAGCTTAGTATTAGCGGGAAGGTCCGAGCAGTACTTC.

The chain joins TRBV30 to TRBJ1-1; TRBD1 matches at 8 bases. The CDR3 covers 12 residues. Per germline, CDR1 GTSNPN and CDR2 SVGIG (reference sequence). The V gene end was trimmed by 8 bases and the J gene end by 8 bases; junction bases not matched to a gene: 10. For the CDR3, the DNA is TGTGCCCACACTCCCAGGGGGCTCGAAGCTTTCTTT. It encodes CAHTPRGLEAFF. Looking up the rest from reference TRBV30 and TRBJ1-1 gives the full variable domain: SQTIHQWPATLVQPVGSPLSLECTVEGTSNPNLYWYRQAAGRGLQLLFYSVGIGQISSEVPQNLSASRPQDRQFILSSKKLLLSDSGFYLCAHTPRGLEAFFGQGTRLTVV.